This T cell receptor (beta chain) was sequenced for a study of T-cell reconstitution after alpha-beta-depleted transplantation in children. J gave up 7 bases and V 0 bases, and 7 bases lay outside the gene matches. CDR3 length: 16 residues. Germline-derived CDR1 and CDR2 are ENHRY and SYGVKD. During its preparation, the TCRbeta library received unique molecular identifiers. TCRdb processed the PCR reads anew with MiXCR; each CDR3 protein has one entry. The data contain 75,000 to 90,000 distinct CDR3 sequences, 14% of them singletons. This TCR was recovered from a male patient between 2 and 10 years old who had a stem cell transplant for acute lymphoblastic leukemia, so the T cells may come from the graft donor. The sequenced sample was PBMCs, mostly from graft donor cells, obtained 180 days after TCRalphabeta/CD19-depleted stem cell transplant. J is TRBJ2-4 and V is TRBV10-3, with TRBD2 matching over 9 bases. CDR3 region: CAISESKVAGANIQYF. Here the CDR3 DNA reads TGTGCCATCAGTGAGTCGAAGGTAGCGGGAGCGAACATTCAGTACTTC.